The T cell receptor (beta chain) under discussion was sequenced for a study of T cells in Graves' hyperthyroidism and ophthalmopathy. Study-wide points: Most thyroid clonotypes expanded above 0.001 were also detected in blood.

This clonotype was recorded at least ten times. What it binds is not known. Template material for amplifying TCR beta CDR3 regions consisted of RNA transcripts. During a first-round RT-PCR of the TCR CDR3, the HTBI primer set was used. Each CDR3 protein is one row after TCRdb ran MiXCR on the multiplex PCR reads. The sample comprises hundreds of thousands of distinct CDR3 sequences, about 14% of which are singletons, and about 12% rests with the top ten. V shed 1 base and J shed 5 bases, with 9 bases lying between them. This CDR3 spans 15 amino acids. Per germline, CDR1 SEHNR and CDR2 FQNEAQ (reference sequence). Each diagnosis was grounded in clinical symptoms, serum thyroxine and TRAb, thyroid ultrasound, and orbital computed tomography.

Specimen: blood. The chain has TRBV7-9 and TRBJ1-6; D is ambiguous. This receptor was obtained from a woman aged 50 to 60 with Graves' ophthalmopathy. The CDR3 reads CASSLDGSHNSPLHF. As DNA, the CDR3 is TGTGCCAGCAGCTTAGACGGCAGCCATAATTCACCCCTCCACTTT.